This is a list of T cell receptor beta chains from one sample in a study of blood T cell repertoires in COVID-19. The repertoire was sequenced with immunoSEQ multiplex PCR; TCRdb's copy has only in-frame clones and lacks some. The table shows 250,000 to 300,000 clones, with roughly nine tenths occurring only once. The sequencing input was peripheral blood. The receptor set was obtained from a woman aged 30 to 39 with COVID-19, enrolled during active disease. Both conserved end residues are part of each CDR3. D genes are given only for firm matches. The listing skips clone size in some rows; elsewhere it reads once, few, many or a size class.

NA,TRBJ1-4,TRBV7-9,NA,TGTGCCAGCAGCTTAGTCGCAGGGGTTGAAAAACTGTTTTTT,CASSLVAGVEKLFF
NA,TRBJ1-6,TRBV2,NA,TGTGCCAGCAGAGTCACCGGGGGGGACCGTGCCACAAGTTTGTCCTATAATTCACCCCTCCACTTT,CASRVTGGDRATSLSYNSPLHF
TRBD1,TRBJ2-3,TRBV20-1,NA,TGCAGTGCTAGTGAACAGGGGGCTAAAGATACGCAGTATTTT,CSASEQGAKDTQYF
TRBD2,TRBJ2-3,TRBV7-7,NA,TGTGCCAGCAGCTTAGGGAGCGCGGGGGGTCACCTCACAGATACGCAGTATTTT,CASSLGSAGGHLTDTQYF
TRBD2,TRBJ2-5,TRBV3-1/TRBV3-2,NA,TGTGCCAGCAGCCATTTCGCGGGGGGTCTAGAGACCCAGTACTTC,CASSHFAGGLETQYF
TRBD1,TRBJ1-2,TRBV7-2,NA,TGTGCCAGCGCCTCACACGGACAGGGGGAGGCGGGCTACACCTTC,CASASHGQGEAGYTF
TRBD2,TRBJ2-1,TRBV7-9,many,TGTGCCAGCACTGAACCCGGGACTAGCCAAAACAATGAGCAGTTCTTC,CASTEPGTSQNNEQFF
NA,TRBJ1-1,TRBV7-9,NA,TGTGCCAGCAGCTTGGAGGGTACGATTGGTGAAGCTTTCTTT,CASSLEGTIGEAFF
NA,TRBJ1-2,TRBV12-3/TRBV12-4,NA,TGTGCCAGCAGTTTAATAAACTATGGCTACACCTTC,CASSLINYGYTF
TRBD1,TRBJ1-1,TRBV18,NA,TGTGCCAGCTCACAAACAGGGGAGGCGACTGAAGCTTTCTTT,CASSQTGEATEAFF
NA,TRBJ1-1,TRBV6-5,NA,TGTGCCAGCATTCAAGGGGGAGAGGACCCCCTGAGAGCTTTCTTT,CASIQGGEDPLRAFF
NA,TRBJ1-1,TRBV12-3/TRBV12-4,NA,TGTGCCAGCAGTTTAGCGACAGGTCGCGCGTTCTTT,CASSLATGRAFF
TRBD2,TRBJ2-3,TRBV7-8,once,TGTGCCAGCAGCCCGCGACTAGCGGGGGGCCATCTCCCAGGCACAGATACGCAGTATTTT,CASSPRLAGGHLPGTDTQYF
TRBD1,TRBJ2-2,TRBV18,NA,TGTGCCAGCTCACCTCTCGGACCCGGGACAGGGAACACCGGGGAGCTGTTTTTT,CASSPLGPGTGNTGELFF
TRBD1,TRBJ1-4,TRBV28,NA,TGTGCCAGCAGTACAGGGGGCGCATCTAATGAAAAACTGTTTTTT,CASSTGGASNEKLFF
NA,TRBJ2-7,TRBV20-1,few,TGCAGTGCCACGGGACTCCCCGAGCAGTACTTC,CSATGLPEQYF
TRBD1,TRBJ2-1,TRBV6-5,NA,TGTGCCAGCAGGAAGACAGGGAGCCCCTACAATGAGCAGTTCTTC,CASRKTGSPYNEQFF